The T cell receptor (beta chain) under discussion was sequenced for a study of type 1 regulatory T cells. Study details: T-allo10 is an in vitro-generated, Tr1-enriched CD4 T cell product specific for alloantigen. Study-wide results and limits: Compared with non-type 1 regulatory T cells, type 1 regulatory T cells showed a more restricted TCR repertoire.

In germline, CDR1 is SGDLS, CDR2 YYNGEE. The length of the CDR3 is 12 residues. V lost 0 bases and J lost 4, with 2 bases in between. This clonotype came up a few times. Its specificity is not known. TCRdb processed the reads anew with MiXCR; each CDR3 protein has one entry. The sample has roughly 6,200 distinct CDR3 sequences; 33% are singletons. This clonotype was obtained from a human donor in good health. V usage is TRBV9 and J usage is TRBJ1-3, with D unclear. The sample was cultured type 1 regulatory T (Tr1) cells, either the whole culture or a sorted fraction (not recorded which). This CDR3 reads CASSVEGNTIYF. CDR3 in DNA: TGTGCCAGCAGCGTAGAGGGAAACACCATATATTTT.